This T cell receptor (beta chain) was observed in a study of cytomegalovirus exposure and HLA in healthy donors (dated 2017 in TCRdb). Concerning the study at large: According to a later analysis, the 110 or so validation repertoires were produced on the same platform as the 666 repertoires of the first cohort. The aim of the study was to test whether cataloging public T cell receptors could identify signatures of past pathogen exposure. Along with the approximately 700-subject first cohort, a separate validation cohort of around 110 different subjects was used. High-throughput TCR immunosequencing, statistical association of individual TCRs with disease status, and machine learning were combined to predict cytomegalovirus infection status. Findings and caveats that apply to the study as a whole: The study listed approximately 150 TCR beta chains as associated with cytomegalovirus. A few of the identified cytomegalovirus-associated TCR beta chains were confirmed in vitro to be specific for cytomegalovirus antigens. The classifier was reported to diagnose cytomegalovirus status with high specificity and sensitivity in both the original and validation cohorts. The authors suggested that the approach could potentially be extended to other disease states and immunological phenotypes. Most TCR sequences were observed very rarely across donors, whereas some public TCRs were present in many individuals. In a later analysis, TCRs clustered in the first cohort were found to also tend to co-occur in the 120 validation repertoires, with 94% of cluster scores above 0. The validation cohort had no HLA typing available for a later analysis, so co-occurrence within that cohort was assessed over all 120 repertoires.

The germline V gene gives CDR1 as SGHVS and CDR2 as FNYEAQ. From the cysteine through the phenylalanine, the CDR3 covers 13 amino acids. Only the CDR3 DNA is retained, 39 bases long and in frame from the first base. Relative to germline, V is 7 bases shorter and J is 5 bases shorter, with 14 bases between their ends. This clone was recorded only once. Its binding antigen is unknown. Base qualities were left out, and no much larger clone turns up one base away. The donors belonged to the validation cohort of about 110 subjects, which was separate from the roughly 680-subject first cohort. Receptor libraries were prepared by the immunoSEQ multiplex PCR assay. In the source study's methods: A statistical classification framework was built for diagnosing cytomegalovirus status from the catalog of TCR beta chain sequences. TCRdb limited this immuneACCESS table to in-frame rearrangements with V and J called. A share of clones is missing; checked studies link under half to unresolved V genes, and the rest is unexplained. V and J calls and clone size come straight from that table; D and trimming were deduced from the DNA. A total of about 180,000 clones appear in this sample, roughly 89% of them only once. The ten biggest clones cover roughly 1.4% of the sample.

Material for sequencing was PBMCs. Recombination linked TRBV7-6 to TRBJ2-5; the D segment could be TRBD1, given 6 matching bases. The clonotype originates from a woman aged 30 to 39 in good health and CMV-seronegative. The CDR3 loop reads CASTSTGSETQYF. The bases are TGTGCCAGCACCAGCACAGGGTCGGAGACCCAGTACTTC.